The 27 T cell receptor beta chains given below trace back to one sample, sequenced in a study of preoperative IRX-2 immunotherapy in early breast cancer. Sequencing used immunoSEQ multiplex PCR; TCRdb keeps in-frame clones, though not all of them. The sample holds over 60,000 clones, less than 95% seen once. Sample treatment: preoperative locoregional IRX-2 cytokine immunotherapy. The material was obtained from a patient treated with IRX-2 immunotherapy. Receptor source: a human donor with breast cancer.

This chain connects TRBV7-9 to TRBJ1-1; TRBD1 aligns across 8 bases. The CDR3 is 13 amino acids. CDR1 and CDR2 (germline): SEHNR, FQNEAQ (reference sequence). Trimming at V came to 5 bases and at J to 12 bases, leaving 11 bases not matched to a gene. The CDR3 reads CASSRGQGEGSFF. CDR3 nucleotides: TGTGCCAGCAGCCGAGGACAGGGAGAAGGATCTTTCTTT.

The rearrangement uses TRBV2 and TRBJ2-3, with 11 bases lining up with TRBD2. There are 16 residues in the CDR3. Trimming took 6 bases from V and 4 from J; bases not matched to a gene: 9. CDR1 is SNHLY, CDR2 FYNNEI, per germline. The DNA for the CDR3 is TGTGCCAGCAGGGGTGAGATAGCGGGAGGGTCAGATACGCAGTATTTT. As protein: CASRGEIAGGSDTQYF.

The J gene is TRBJ2-1, the V gene TRBV19; D ambiguous. Germline CDR1 is LNHDA and CDR2 is SQIVND (reference sequence). The CDR3 has 15 residues. Trimming left V 6 bases short and J 2 bases short, with 14 bases between. The CDR3 region is CASSYSPLPYNEQFF. CDR3 DNA sequence: TGTGCCAGTAGCTACTCTCCTCTTCCCTACAATGAGCAGTTCTTC.

The CDR3 DNA is TGTGCCACCAGCAGAGGCCTCGCCGGGGTCATCTACTACGAGCAGTACTTC. As protein: CATSRGLAGVIYYEQYF. V and J are TRBV15 and TRBJ2-7; possibly TRBD2 for D (5 bases). This CDR3 is 17 amino acids long. The germline CDR1 and CDR2 sequences are LNHNV and YYDKDF (reference sequence). The V gene lost 1 base and the J gene lost 3 bases, with 19 bases spanning the gap.

The V and J genes are TRBV12-2 and TRBJ2-7; TRBD1 is the table's D call, not checked against the DNA. TRBV12-2 is marked as a pseudogene. This CDR3 contains 18 residues. CDR3 coding DNA: TGTGCAAGTCGCTTAGAGTGTGGGGCTAGACCTGACTCCTACGAGCAGTACTTC. It is translated as CASRLECGARPDSYEQYF.

This clone came up once. The chain links TRBV4-2 to TRBJ2-1; D not resolved. Germline V CDR1 and CDR2: LGHNA, YNFKEQ. The CDR3 spans 16 residues. V was trimmed by 0 bases and J by 6 bases, leaving 15 bases between them. The CDR3 coding sequence is TGTGCCAGCAGCCAAGAAGCCTACCAGTCCCGCAATGAGCAGTTCTTC. Residues: CASSQEAYQSRNEQFF.

The chain employs TRBV28 and TRBJ1-1, with unresolved D. Germline CDR1 and CDR2: MDHEN and SYDVKM. The CDR3 extends over 13 amino acids. V shed 2 bases and J shed 4 bases, with 8 bases lying between them. The DNA for the CDR3 is TGTGCCAGCAGTTTAGGGTTTGGCACTGAAGCTTTCTTT. Protein sequence: CASSLGFGTEAFF. Supplemented by reference TRBV28 and TRBJ1-1, the full variable domain reads DVKVTQSSRYLVKRTGEKVFLECVQDMDHENMFWYRQDPGLGLRLIYFSYDVKMKEKGDIPEGYSVSREKKERFSLILESASTNQTSMYLCASSLGFGTEAFFGQGTRLTVV.

This clone was found once. The chain employs TRBV12-5 and TRBJ1-2; D ambiguous. Germline assignment: CDR1 LGHNT and CDR2 FRNRAP. The CDR3 spans 17 residues. V was clipped by 7 bases and J by 1 base, with 22 bases between them. The DNA of the CDR3 is TGTGCTAGTGCCGACACTTCGCGCCCCCACGATAACTATGGCTACACCTTC. Amino acid sequence: CASADTSRPHDNYGYTF.

The V call is TRBV11-2, the J call TRBJ2-3; 10 bases agree with TRBD2. The germline V gene encodes CDR1 SGHAT and CDR2 FQNNGV. V dropped 5 bases and J dropped 6; count of bases not matched to a gene: 8. There are 15 residues in the CDR3. The CDR3 sequence: CASSPPAGGPDTQYF. CDR3 bases: TGTGCCAGCAGCCCCCCAGCGGGGGGGCCGGATACGCAGTATTTT. Looking up the rest from reference TRBV11-2 and TRBJ2-3 gives the full variable domain: EAGVAQSPRYKIIEKRQSVAFWCNPISGHATLYWYQQILGQGPKLLIQFQNNGVVDDSQLPKDRFSAERLKGVDSTLKIQPAKLEDSAVYLCASSPPAGGPDTQYFGPGTRLTVL.

CDR3: CASSVVLDTGELFF. The CDR3 DNA follows: TGTGCCAGCAGCGTAGTCCTAGACACCGGGGAGCTGTTTTTT. This chain joins TRBV9 and TRBJ2-2; D call uncertain. The germline CDR1 and CDR2 sequences are SGDLS and YYNGEE. The V end was cut by 0 bases, the J end by 3 bases, with 6 bases between. The CDR3 sequence is 14 residues long.

A single count supports this clone. The chain joins TRBV7-3 to TRBJ2-3, with D unclear. The CDR3 spans 17 residues. The V gene lost 2 bases and the J gene lost 0 bases, with 15 bases spanning the gap. Germline CDR1 and CDR2: SGHTA and FQGTGA. The DNA for the CDR3 is TGTGCCAGCAGCTTACGCGGAGTGGAGAGTAGCACAGATACGCAGTATTTT. This encodes CASSLRGVESSTDTQYF.

J is TRBJ2-1 and V is TRBV5-1, with 7 bases that match TRBD2. J lost 8 bases, V lost 2 bases, and 13 bases had no gene match. Germline V CDR1 and CDR2: SGHRS, YFSETQ. CDR3 size: 16 residues. CDR3 DNA sequence: TGCGCCAGCAGCTTTCCTGGGGGGACTACGCCGGATGAGCAGTTCTTC. It yields the protein CASSFPGGTTPDEQFF.

This chain links TRBV10-1 with TRBJ2-1, with TRBD2 as a possible D gene (6 bases). This CDR3 spans 16 amino acids. V was clipped by 7 bases and J by 4 bases, with 20 bases between them. CDR1 and CDR2 (germline): WNHNN, SYGVQD (reference sequence). For the CDR3, the DNA is TGCGCCAGCACAGTAGACCGCGGGACGGCTTACAATGAGCAGTTCTTC. It specifies CASTVDRGTAYNEQFF.

J is TRBJ2-7 and V is TRBV5-1; unclear D gene. V lost 1 base and J lost 6, with 20 bases in between. This CDR3 has 16 residues. Germline V gives CDR1 SGHRS, CDR2 YFSETQ. The CDR3 DNA is TGCGCCAGCAGCTTGTTCTCGGCTAGGGCGTCTTCCGAGCAGTACTTC. Encoded protein: CASSLFSARASSEQYF.

The gene calls are TRBV28 and TRBJ1-3; TRBD1 agrees at 7 bases. The germline CDR1 and CDR2 sequences are MDHEN and SYDVKM. Trimming cost V 3 bases and J 2 bases; bases outside gene matches: 1. The CDR3 has 14 amino acids. For the CDR3, the DNA is TGTGCCAGCAGTTTCGACAGGGCTGGAAACACCATATATTTT. It translates to CASSFDRAGNTIYF.

In its sample, this clone was seen once. J is TRBJ2-3 and V is TRBV6-1; no clear D. Germline V lookup: CDR1 MNHNS, CDR2 SASEGT. The length of the CDR3 is 15 residues. Trimming removed 3 bases at V and 0 bases at J, with 10 bases between. CDR3 region: CASSEWQASTDTQYF. The DNA for the CDR3 is TGTGCCAGCAGTGAGTGGCAGGCCAGCACAGATACGCAGTATTTT.

This chain connects TRBV25-1 to TRBJ2-1; D gene uncertain. The V end was cut by 7 bases, the J end by 15 bases, with 13 bases between. Germline V lookup: CDR1 MGHDK, CDR2 SYGVNS. The CDR3 consists of 10 residues. In DNA, the CDR3 is TGTGCCAGCATCGGCAGGTATCCGTTCTTC. Encoded protein: CASIGRYPFF. The full variable domain, rest sourced from reference TRBV25-1 and TRBJ2-1, is EADIYQTPRYLVIGTGKKITLECSQTMGHDKMYWYQQDPGMELHLIHYSYGVNSTEKGDLSSESTVSRIRTEHFPLTLESARPSHTSQYLCASIGRYPFFGPGTRLTVL.

The rearrangement links TRBV10-3 to TRBJ2-7; a weak D match, TRBD1 (5 bases). Germline V gene data show CDR1 as ENHRY and CDR2 as SYGVKD. This CDR3 region has 14 residues. Trimming shortened V by 8 bases and J by 0 bases, and 14 bases separated the two germline ends. The CDR3 nucleotides are TGTGCCATCCAGAAGGGGCCTAGCTCCTACGAGCAGTACTTC. The encoded protein is CAIQKGPSSYEQYF.

V is TRBV19 and J is TRBJ2-7; D is possibly TRBD1 (6 bases). Per germline, CDR1 LNHDA and CDR2 SQIVND (reference sequence). This CDR3 is 19 amino acids long. V lost 4 bases and J 2 bases, leaving 27 bases between the germline ends. The CDR3 here is CASSTRGHPIRGITYEQYF. CDR3 nucleotide sequence: TGTGCCAGTAGTACCCGGGGACACCCGATAAGGGGGATCACCTACGAGCAGTACTTC.

V and J are TRBV6-5 and TRBJ2-5; 9 nucleotides agree with TRBD1. The CDR3 contains 15 residues. V shed 6 bases and J 5 bases; nucleotides not matched to a gene: 10. Germline V gene lookup returns CDR1 MNHEY and CDR2 SVGAGI. The CDR3 region is CASSPTWDREETQYF. The CDR3 DNA follows: TGTGCCAGCAGCCCAACATGGGACAGGGAGGAGACCCAGTACTTC.

The chain has TRBV4-1 and TRBJ2-5; D may be TRBD2 (5 bases). Germline loops: CDR1 MGHRA, CDR2 YSYEKL. This CDR3 spans 14 amino acids. Between the trimmed V and J ends, which lost 4 bases and 1 base, there was a span of 10 bases. DNA for the CDR3: TGCGCCAGCAGCCTGGCGGACTCCCAAGAGACCCAGTACTTC. Translation gives CASSLADSQETQYF.

The chain employs TRBV28 and TRBJ1-6; no clear D gene. The germline CDR1 and CDR2 sequences are MDHEN and SYDVKM. The V gene lost 4 bases and the J gene lost 6 bases, with 16 bases spanning the gap. The CDR3 spans 16 residues. The CDR3 spells CASSSPPSLGNSPLHF. CDR3 bases: TGTGCCAGCAGTTCCCCTCCTTCCCTCGGTAATTCACCCCTCCACTTT.

This chain joins TRBV14 and TRBJ1-2; D is undetermined. Germline CDR1 SGHDN, CDR2 FVKESK. The CDR3 extends over 15 amino acids. The ends were cut back, 0 bases at V and 3 bases at J, with 11 bases in the middle. The CDR3: CASSQDGQAYYGYTF. The CDR3 DNA is TGTGCCAGCAGCCAAGACGGGCAGGCCTACTATGGCTACACCTTC.

The genes are TRBV27 and TRBJ1-1; D gene ambiguous. Trimming removed 3 bases from V and 4 bases from J, with 9 bases in between. CDR1 is MNHEY, CDR2 SMNVEV, per germline (reference sequence). The CDR3 extends over 13 amino acids. CDR3 sequence: CASSFPRATEAFF. The CDR3 bases are TGTGCCAGCAGTTTCCCCCGGGCCACTGAAGCTTTCTTT.

This chain links TRBV11-2 with TRBJ2-7; D perhaps matches TRBD2 (5 bases). This CDR3 has 13 amino acids. The V end lost 1 base, the J end lost 2 bases, and 6 bases lay between the germline ends. Germline loops: CDR1 SGHAT, CDR2 FQNNGV. The CDR3 DNA reads as TGTGCCAGCAGCTTAGCGGGGACCTACGAGCAGTACTTC. This encodes CASSLAGTYEQYF. Combining the CDR3 with reference TRBV11-2 and TRBJ2-7 gives the whole variable domain EAGVAQSPRYKIIEKRQSVAFWCNPISGHATLYWYQQILGQGPKLLIQFQNNGVVDDSQLPKDRFSAERLKGVDSTLKIQPAKLEDSAVYLCASSLAGTYEQYFGPGTRLTVT.

This chain links TRBV6-5 with TRBJ2-7, with D perhaps TRBD1 (6 bases). This CDR3 contains 12 residues. CDR1 is MNHEY, CDR2 SVGAGI, per germline. V lost 4 bases to trimming and J lost 4 bases, with 8 bases between them. The chain's CDR3 is CASSSTGYEQYF. DNA for the CDR3: TGTGCCAGCAGTTCCACAGGGTACGAGCAGTACTTC.

V is TRBV4-3 and J is TRBJ2-5, with D perhaps TRBD1 (7 bases). CDR3 size: 15 residues. Trimming removed 4 bases from V and 5 bases from J, with 17 bases in between. Germline V CDR1 and CDR2: LGHNA, YSLEER. CDR3 protein: CASSPDRQGLETQYF. The CDR3 nucleotides read TGCGCCAGCAGCCCAGACCGACAGGGACTGGAGACCCAGTACTTC.